The rows below give T cell receptor beta chains drawn from one sample of a study of regulatory T cells in long-lasting Graves disease. TCRdb redid the calling of the multiplex PCR reads with MiXCR, one entry per CDR3 protein. The table records some 340,000 distinct CDR3 sequences, 10% to 15% of them present only once. The sample was also reused in another study, on T cells in Graves' hyperthyroidism and ophthalmopathy.

Sequenced material: peripheral blood mononuclear cells (PBMCs), taken at new diagnosis, from a patient treated with antithyroid drugs. These receptors were obtained from a young woman with Graves disease. Both conserved end residues are trimmed from each CDR3. Clone size is given for some rows only: seen once, a few or many times, or a class if the clone is expanded.

J gene: TRBJ2-7
clone size: many
V gene: TRBV30
CDR3 protein: AWRNDGRAYEQY

J gene: TRBJ2-5
clone size: few
V gene: TRBV5-1
CDR3 protein: ASSLAGRGTQY

J gene: TRBJ1-1
clone size: many
V gene: TRBV10-1
CDR3 protein: ATKAGMNTEAF

J gene: TRBJ2-7
clone size: many
V gene: TRBV7-9
CDR3 protein: ASSGPKDETRDYEQY

J gene: TRBJ2-1
clone size: many
V gene: TRBV5-1
CDR3 protein: ASSLGTPPGHNEQF

J gene: TRBJ2-1
clone size: many
V gene: TRBV29-1
CDR3 protein: SVGMTAPAKDEQF

J gene: TRBJ2-1
clone size: few
V gene: TRBV19
CDR3 protein: ASSISRGFYNEQF

J gene: TRBJ2-1
clone size: .
V gene: TRBV20-1
CDR3 protein: SARDHRSLGNEQF

J gene: TRBJ2-7
clone size: many
V gene: TRBV7-6
CDR3 protein: ASSLVEGSYEQY

J gene: TRBJ1-5
clone size: many
V gene: TRBV27
CDR3 protein: ASSLSTGAYQPQH

J gene: TRBJ2-1
clone size: .
V gene: TRBV12-3/TRBV12-4
CDR3 protein: ASSSTSGIAGENEQF

J gene: TRBJ2-7
clone size: few
V gene: TRBV6-1
CDR3 protein: ASASGAPMLSEQY

J gene: TRBJ2-5
clone size: .
V gene: TRBV6-9
CDR3 protein: ASSYIGTTQETQY

J gene: TRBJ1-3
clone size: few
V gene: TRBV5-5
CDR3 protein: ASSSRPRTGNTIY

J gene: TRBJ2-5
clone size: many
V gene: TRBV12-3/TRBV12-4
CDR3 protein: ASSLSEIETQY

J gene: TRBJ1-1
clone size: many
V gene: TRBV5-1
CDR3 protein: ASSLGGTVFTEAF

J gene: TRBJ2-1
clone size: many
V gene: TRBV7-9
CDR3 protein: ASNPAGLALTTYNEQF

J gene: TRBJ1-6
clone size: few
V gene: TRBV30
CDR3 protein: AWSRGYNSPLH

J gene: TRBJ1-1
clone size: many
V gene: TRBV28
CDR3 protein: ASSRGWTEAF

J gene: TRBJ1-2
clone size: many
V gene: TRBV12-3/TRBV12-4
CDR3 protein: ASRAGQGNYGYT

J gene: TRBJ2-5
clone size: few
V gene: TRBV13
CDR3 protein: ASSLGGQGRETQY

J gene: TRBJ2-2
clone size: .
V gene: TRBV19
CDR3 protein: ASSIDEQLF

J gene: TRBJ1-1
clone size: many
V gene: TRBV4-3
CDR3 protein: ASSYRGLLNTEAF